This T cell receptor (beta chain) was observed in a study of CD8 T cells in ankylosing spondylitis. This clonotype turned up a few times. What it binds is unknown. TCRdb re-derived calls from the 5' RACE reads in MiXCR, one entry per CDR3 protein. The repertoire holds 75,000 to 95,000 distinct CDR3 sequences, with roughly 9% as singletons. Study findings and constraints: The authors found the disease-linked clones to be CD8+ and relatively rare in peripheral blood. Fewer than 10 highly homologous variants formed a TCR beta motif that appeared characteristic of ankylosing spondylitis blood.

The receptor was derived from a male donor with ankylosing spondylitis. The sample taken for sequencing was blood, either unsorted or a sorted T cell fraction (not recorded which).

CDR3 nucleotides: TGTGCCAGCAGAGCAGACAGGGCATACGAGCAGTACGTC. This gives the protein CASRADRAYEQYV. The rearrangement links TRBV2 to TRBJ2-7; TRBD1 matches 7 bases. Germline-derived CDR1 and CDR2 are SNHLY and FYNNEI. The CDR3 is 13 amino acids. The ends lost 6 bases at V and 4 bases at J; junction bases unmatched: 6.